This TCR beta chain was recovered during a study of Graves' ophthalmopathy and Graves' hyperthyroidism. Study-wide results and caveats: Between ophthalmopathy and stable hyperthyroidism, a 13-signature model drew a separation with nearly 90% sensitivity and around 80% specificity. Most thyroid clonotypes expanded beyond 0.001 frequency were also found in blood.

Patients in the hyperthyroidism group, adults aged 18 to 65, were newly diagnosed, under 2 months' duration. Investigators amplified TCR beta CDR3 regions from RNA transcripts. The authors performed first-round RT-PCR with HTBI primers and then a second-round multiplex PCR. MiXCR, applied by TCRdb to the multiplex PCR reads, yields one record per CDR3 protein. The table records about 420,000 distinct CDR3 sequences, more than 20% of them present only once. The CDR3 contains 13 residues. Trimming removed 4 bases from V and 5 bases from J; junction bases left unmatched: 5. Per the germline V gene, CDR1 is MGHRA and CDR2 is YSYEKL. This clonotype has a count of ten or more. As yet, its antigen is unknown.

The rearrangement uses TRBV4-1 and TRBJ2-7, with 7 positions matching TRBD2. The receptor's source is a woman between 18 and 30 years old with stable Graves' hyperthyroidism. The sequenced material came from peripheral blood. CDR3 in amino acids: CASSLGTTDEQYF. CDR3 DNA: TGCGCCAGCAGCCTTGGGACTACGGACGAGCAGTACTTC.